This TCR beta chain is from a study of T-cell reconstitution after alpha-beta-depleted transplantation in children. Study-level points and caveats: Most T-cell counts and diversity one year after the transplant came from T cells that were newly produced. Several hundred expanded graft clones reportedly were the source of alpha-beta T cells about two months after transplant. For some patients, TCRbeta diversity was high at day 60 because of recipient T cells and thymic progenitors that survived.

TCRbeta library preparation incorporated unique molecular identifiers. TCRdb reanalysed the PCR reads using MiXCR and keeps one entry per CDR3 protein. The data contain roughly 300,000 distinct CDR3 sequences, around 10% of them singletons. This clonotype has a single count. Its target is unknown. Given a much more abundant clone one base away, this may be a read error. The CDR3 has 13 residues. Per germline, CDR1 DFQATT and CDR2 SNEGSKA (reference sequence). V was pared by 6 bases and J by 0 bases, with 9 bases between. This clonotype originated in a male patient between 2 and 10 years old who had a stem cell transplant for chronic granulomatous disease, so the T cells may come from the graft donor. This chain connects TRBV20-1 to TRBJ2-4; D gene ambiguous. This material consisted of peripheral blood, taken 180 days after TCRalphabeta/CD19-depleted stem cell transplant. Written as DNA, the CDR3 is TGCAGTGCGAGCTCACCAGCCAAAAACATTCAGTACTTC. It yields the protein CSASSPAKNIQYF.